Each of the 15 T cell receptor beta chains below was sequenced from the same sample in a study of T cell responses to AZD1222 COVID-19 vaccine. TCRdb's table, derived via immunoSEQ multiplex PCR, lists solely in-frame clones and lacks some. The table shows 110,000 to 150,000 clones, with around 88% occurring only once. Sequenced here: peripheral blood, sampled on day 0 of AZD1222 vaccination. These receptor sequences come from an adult in good health.

The rearrangement uses TRBV2 and TRBJ2-2, with D possibly being TRBD2 (5 bases). V shed 6 bases and J shed 5 bases, with 7 bases lying between them. The CDR3 length is 12 residues. Germline values: CDR1 SNHLY, CDR2 FYNNEI. The chain's CDR3 is CASRGGTGELFF. For the CDR3, the DNA is TGTGCCAGCAGAGGAGGAACCGGGGAGCTGTTTTTT.

This clone was counted only a few times. The genes are TRBV7-9 and TRBJ2-5, with unresolved D. This CDR3 comprises 13 residues. From germline, CDR1 is SEHNR and CDR2 FQNEAQ (reference sequence). The V end lost 4 bases, the J end lost 5 bases, and 11 bases lay between the germline ends. CDR3 nucleotides: TGTGCCAGCAGCTCCCAACCGCCGGAGACCCAGTACTTC. Protein: CASSSQPPETQYF.

The J gene is TRBJ2-5, the V gene TRBV9; 13 nucleotides align to TRBD2. CDR1 and CDR2 from the germline V gene are SGDLS and YYNGEE. The CDR3 is 16 residues long. Unmatched junction bases numbered 4, after V lost 2 bases and J lost 3 bases. The CDR3 bases are TGTGCCAGCAGCGTCCTGGGACTAGCGGGAAAAGAGACCCAGTACTTC. Its protein is CASSVLGLAGKETQYF.

DNA for the CDR3: TGTGCCAGCAGAAGGGGAATGAATTTTCAAGAGACCCAGTACTTC. This sequence encodes CASRRGMNFQETQYF. This sequence joins TRBV7-3 and TRBJ2-5, with D tentatively TRBD1 (5 bases). Germline loops: CDR1 SGHTA, CDR2 FQGTGA. V gave up 6 bases and J gave up 2 bases, with 16 bases separating them. There are 15 residues in the CDR3.

The gene calls are TRBV4-1 and TRBJ2-1; D might be TRBD2 (6 bases). Germline V gene data show CDR1 as MGHRA and CDR2 as YSYEKL. The V end lost 3 bases, the J end lost 8 bases, and 14 bases lay between the germline ends. There are 14 residues in the CDR3. The DNA for the CDR3 is TGCGCCAGCAGCCAGACCAGACCGGGGGATGAGCAGTTCTTC. Its protein is CASSQTRPGDEQFF.

The chain combines TRBV11-3 with TRBJ2-3, with 8 bases aligning to TRBD2. Per germline, CDR1 SGHNT and CDR2 YENEEA. With V trimmed by 1 base and J by 5 bases, 2 bases remained unmatched. The CDR3 is 14 amino acids. CDR3 nucleotides: TGTGCCAGCAGCTTAGGGGGGACTAGAGATACGCAGTATTTT. Translation: CASSLGGTRDTQYF.

The chain is built from TRBV5-1 and TRBJ2-3, with 10 bases lining up with TRBD2. Per germline, CDR1 SGHRS and CDR2 YFSETQ. The trim removed 2 bases at V and 4 bases at J, leaving 4 bases unmatched. This CDR3 contains 15 residues. CDR3 loop: CASSFLAGGPDTQYF. The CDR3 DNA reads as TGCGCCAGCAGCTTTTTAGCGGGAGGACCAGATACGCAGTATTTT.

This chain uses TRBV5-6 with TRBJ2-7, with D possibly TRBD1 on 6 matching bases. This CDR3 spans 15 amino acids. The germline V gene has CDR1 SGHDT and CDR2 YYEEEE. Trimming removed 3 bases from V and 3 bases from J, with 16 bases in between. The CDR3 DNA reads as TGTGCCAGCAGCTCAACAGGGCTGGTAAGCTACGAGCAGTACTTC. This sequence encodes CASSSTGLVSYEQYF.

This clone was picked up a small number of times. The V and J genes are TRBV27 and TRBJ1-5, with D perhaps matching TRBD1 (6 bases). The CDR3 loop spans 13 amino acids. Germline V gives CDR1 MNHEY, CDR2 SMNVEV (reference sequence). V was trimmed by 5 bases and J by 5 bases, leaving 10 bases between them. The CDR3 protein is CASSQRGDQPQHF. The DNA for the CDR3 is TGTGCCAGCAGTCAGAGGGGGGATCAGCCCCAGCATTTT.

The CDR3 DNA sequence: TGTGCCAGCAGTTACGGCGGACTGCAGGGCACTGAAGCTTTCTTT. Encoded protein: CASSYGGLQGTEAFF. The J gene is TRBJ1-1, the V gene TRBV6-5, with D tentatively TRBD1 (5 bases). Germline loops: CDR1 MNHEY, CDR2 SVGAGI. The CDR3 contains 15 residues. V gave up 2 bases and J gave up 4 bases, with 14 bases separating them.

In its sample, this clone was seen once. The rearrangement joins TRBV29-1 to TRBJ2-5, with a tentative D call TRBD1 (5 bases). Germline CDR1 reads SQVTM; CDR2 reads ANQGSEA. The V end lost 4 bases, the J end lost 8 bases, and 17 bases lay between the germline ends. The CDR3 is made up of 13 amino acids. CDR3 sequence (DNA): TGCAGCGTTGTTATGGCAGGGTCGGGCACCCAGTACTTC. This encodes CSVVMAGSGTQYF.

This chain joins TRBV2 and TRBJ2-1; tentatively, D is TRBD1 or TRBD2 (5 bases each). This CDR3 is built from 14 residues. Germline loops: CDR1 SNHLY, CDR2 FYNNEI. Trimming shortened V by 6 bases and J by 5 bases, and 14 bases separated the two germline ends. The CDR3 spells CASSPQVGDNEQFF. DNA of the CDR3: TGTGCCAGCAGCCCCCAAGTGGGGGACAATGAGCAGTTCTTC.

V is TRBV29-1 and J is TRBJ2-3; TRBD2 matches at 7 bases. V shed 7 bases and J 3 bases; nucleotides not matched to a gene: 1. This CDR3 comprises 11 residues. CDR1 and CDR2 from the germline V gene are SQVTM and ANQGSEA. The CDR3 DNA follows: TGCAGCGGGCGGGGGACAGATACGCAGTATTTT. As protein: CSGRGTDTQYF.

J is TRBJ2-2 and V is TRBV4-2; D gene uncertain. The germline V gene has CDR1 LGHNA and CDR2 YNFKEQ. This CDR3 has 17 amino acids. With 1 base removed from V and 0 bases from J, the gap between germline ends came to 12 bases. The CDR3 reads CASSQAVSRANTGELFF. The CDR3 region has the DNA TGTGCCAGCAGCCAAGCGGTGAGCAGAGCGAACACCGGGGAGCTGTTTTTT.

The V and J genes are TRBV2 and TRBJ2-3, with D hard to call. V was pared by 2 bases and J by 0 bases, with 12 bases between. The germline gives CDR1 SNHLY, CDR2 FYNNEI. CDR3 length: 16 amino acids. The CDR3 bases are TGTGCCAGCAGTGAAAAACGGACCCCTAGCACAGATACGCAGTATTTT. It encodes CASSEKRTPSTDTQYF.